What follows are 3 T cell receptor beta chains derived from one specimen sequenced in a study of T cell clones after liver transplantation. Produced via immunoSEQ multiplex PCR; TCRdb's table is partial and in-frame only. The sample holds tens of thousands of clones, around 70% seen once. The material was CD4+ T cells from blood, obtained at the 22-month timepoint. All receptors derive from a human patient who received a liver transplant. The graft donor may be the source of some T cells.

This chain's CDR3 is CASSPIQGAYNSPLHF. The CDR3 DNA sequence: TGTGCCAGCAGTCCGATCCAGGGGGCCTATAATTCACCCCTCCACTTT. The chain employs TRBV27 and TRBJ1-6; 7 bases map to TRBD1. Germline V gives CDR1 MNHEY, CDR2 SMNVEV (reference sequence). V was pared by 5 bases and J by 2 bases, with 6 bases of the junction left unmatched. The CDR3 spans 16 residues.

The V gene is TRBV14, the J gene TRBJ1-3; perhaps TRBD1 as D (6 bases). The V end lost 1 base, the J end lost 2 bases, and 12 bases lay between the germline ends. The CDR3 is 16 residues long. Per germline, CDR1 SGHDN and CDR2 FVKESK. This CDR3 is CASSQGWGRAGNTIYF. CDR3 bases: TGTGCCAGCAGCCAAGGGTGGGGGCGAGCTGGAAACACCATATATTTT.

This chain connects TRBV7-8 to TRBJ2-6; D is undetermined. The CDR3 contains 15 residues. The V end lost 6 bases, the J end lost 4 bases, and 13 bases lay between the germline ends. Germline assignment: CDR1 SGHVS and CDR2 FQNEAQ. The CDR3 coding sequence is TGTGCCAGCAGTTACACACACACCGGGGCCAACGTCCTGACTTTC. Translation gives CASSYTHTGANVLTF.